The subject of this entry is one T cell receptor (beta chain). PCR employed 60 Vbeta and 13 Jbeta primers. TCRdb's copy holds only in-frame clones and misses some; the assay was immunoSEQ multiplex PCR. This sample has approximately 100,000 clones, with 73% found just once. This record comes from a study of cytomegalovirus exposure and HLA in healthy donors. The sequenced sample consisted of PBMCs. The sequence came from a man aged 35 to 55 in good health and CMV-seronegative.

The CDR3 loop is CASSRGVRYGYTF. In nucleotides, the CDR3 is TGTGCCAGCAGTCGGGGGGTACGCTATGGCTACACCTTC. The genes are TRBV6-5 and TRBJ1-2; the D gene is possibly TRBD1 (5 bases). V lost 5 bases to trimming and J lost 4 bases, with 11 bases between them. From germline, CDR1 is MNHEY and CDR2 SVGAGI. CDR3 length equals 13 residues.